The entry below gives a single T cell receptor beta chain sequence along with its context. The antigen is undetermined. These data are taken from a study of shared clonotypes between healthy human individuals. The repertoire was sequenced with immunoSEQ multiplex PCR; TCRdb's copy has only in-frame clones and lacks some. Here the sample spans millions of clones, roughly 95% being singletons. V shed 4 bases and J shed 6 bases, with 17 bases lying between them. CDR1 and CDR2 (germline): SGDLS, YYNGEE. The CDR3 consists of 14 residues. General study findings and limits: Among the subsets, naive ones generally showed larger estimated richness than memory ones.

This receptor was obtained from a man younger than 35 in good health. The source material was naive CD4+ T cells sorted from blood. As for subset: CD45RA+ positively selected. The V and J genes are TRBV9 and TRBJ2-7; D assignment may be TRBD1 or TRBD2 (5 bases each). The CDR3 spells CASSLGTAPTEQYF. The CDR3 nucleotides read TGTGCCAGCAGCCTCGGGACGGCCCCGACCGAGCAGTACTTC.